This T cell receptor beta chain originates from a study of cytomegalovirus exposure and HLA in healthy donors. For the study at large: Later, an analysis reported that the 100 to 150 validation repertoires had used the same platform as the roughly 700 first-cohort repertoires. Findings of the study overall: Researchers reported that a few CMV-associated chains were confirmed in vitro as CMV antigen-specific. Rare TCR sequences predominated, though certain public TCRs were found in many donors.

CDR3 size: 15 residues. V trimming: 6 bases; J trimming: 5 bases; junction bases outside the gene matches: 8. CDR1 and CDR2 from the germline V gene are MNHEY and SVGAGI. This clone was counted a few times. The antigen is unknown. The donors were part of the roughly 120-subject validation cohort, which stood apart from the 666-subject first cohort. Here immunoSEQ multiplex PCR was the method, and the copy in TCRdb shows in-frame clones only, minus some. The table shows 55,000 to 75,000 clones, with more than 85% occurring only once. V usage is TRBV6-5 and J usage is TRBJ2-5; 11 bases fit TRBD1. The receptor was derived from a young woman in good health and CMV-seropositive. The sequencing sample was made of PBMCs. CDR3 sequence (DNA): TGTGCCAGCAGCGGGACAGGGGGAAGTCGGGAGACCCAGTACTTC. Translating it yields CASSGTGGSRETQYF.